This is a list of T cell receptor beta chains from one sample in a study of blood T cell repertoires in COVID-19. TCRdb's copy holds only in-frame clones and misses some; the assay was immunoSEQ multiplex PCR. The sample has about 83,000 clones; around 90% are singletons. Input material: peripheral blood. These receptor sequences come from a woman aged 50 to 65 with active or convalescent COVID-19. Both conserved end residues are part of each CDR3. Fields, in order: V gene, D gene, clone size, J gene, CDR3 DNA, CDR3 protein. A D gene is named only where the DNA matches it firmly. The size entry is marked missing in some rows and otherwise reads once, few, many or a size class.

V gene: TRBV7-2; D gene: .; clone size: .; J gene: TRBJ1-3; CDR3 DNA: TGTGCCAGCAGCTTAGATCCCCCAGGTATTTACTCTGGAAACACCATATATTTT; CDR3 protein: CASSLDPPGIYSGNTIYF
V gene: TRBV7-3; D gene: .; clone size: few; J gene: TRBJ2-1; CDR3 DNA: TGTGCCAGCAGCCCAAACCAGATGACGGGGGCCTACAATGAGCAGTTCTTC; CDR3 protein: CASSPNQMTGAYNEQFF
V gene: TRBV7-2; D gene: TRBD2; clone size: .; J gene: TRBJ2-7; CDR3 DNA: TGTGCCAGCAGGGGAGGGCAGGCAGCTACCTACGAGCAGTACTTC; CDR3 protein: CASRGGQAATYEQYF
V gene: TRBV27; D gene: TRBD1; clone size: .; J gene: TRBJ1-6; CDR3 DNA: TGTGCCAGCAGCCCCACCGGGACAGGGGGCTCACCCCTCCACTTT; CDR3 protein: CASSPTGTGGSPLHF
V gene: TRBV19; D gene: .; clone size: .; J gene: TRBJ1-2; CDR3 DNA: TGTGCCAGTGAATCTGTTGGACATTCACCGTCAGGTGGCTACACCTTC; CDR3 protein: CASESVGHSPSGGYTF
V gene: TRBV4-3; D gene: TRBD1; clone size: .; J gene: TRBJ1-4; CDR3 DNA: TGCGCCAGCAGCCAAGACGGGACAGCGCAAGGGGGAAAACTGTTTTTT; CDR3 protein: CASSQDGTAQGGKLFF
V gene: TRBV6-5; D gene: TRBD1; clone size: .; J gene: TRBJ1-2; CDR3 DNA: TGTGCCAGCAGCAGGGGACAGGGCGATGGCTACACCTTC; CDR3 protein: CASSRGQGDGYTF
V gene: TRBV3-1/TRBV3-2; D gene: .; clone size: .; J gene: TRBJ1-1; CDR3 DNA: TGTGCCAGCAGATTTGGAGAGAACACTGAAGCTTTCTTT; CDR3 protein: CASRFGENTEAFF
V gene: TRBV19; D gene: TRBD1; clone size: .; J gene: TRBJ1-5; CDR3 DNA: TGTGCCAGTAGTTGGACAGGGTCTCAGCCCCAGCATTTT; CDR3 protein: CASSWTGSQPQHF
V gene: TRBV9; D gene: .; clone size: .; J gene: TRBJ1-1; CDR3 DNA: TGTGCCAGCAGCGTAGCTACAGGGACGAACACTGAAGCTTTCTTT; CDR3 protein: CASSVATGTNTEAFF
V gene: TRBV3-1/TRBV3-2; D gene: .; clone size: .; J gene: TRBJ1-2; CDR3 DNA: TGTGCCAGCAGCCAAGAGCGACAGACCTATGGCTACACCTTC; CDR3 protein: CASSQERQTYGYTF
V gene: TRBV18; D gene: TRBD2; clone size: .; J gene: TRBJ2-7; CDR3 DNA: TGTGCCAGCTCCCAAACTAGCGGGGCCTCCTACGAGCAGTACTTC; CDR3 protein: CASSQTSGASYEQYF
V gene: TRBV28; D gene: .; clone size: .; J gene: TRBJ2-1; CDR3 DNA: TGTGCCAGCAGTTCCCGGGAGAGTATGGGCAATGAGCAGTTCTTC; CDR3 protein: CASSSRESMGNEQFF
V gene: TRBV13; D gene: TRBD2; clone size: .; J gene: TRBJ2-3; CDR3 DNA: TGTGCCAGCAGCTTCTTACTAGCGGGGGGAAATACGCAGTATTTT; CDR3 protein: CASSFLLAGGNTQYF
V gene: TRBV9; D gene: .; clone size: .; J gene: TRBJ2-3; CDR3 DNA: TGTGCCAGCAGCGTAGAAGGCAGGGGCACAGATACGCAGTATTTT; CDR3 protein: CASSVEGRGTDTQYF
V gene: TRBV7-9; D gene: TRBD1; clone size: once; J gene: TRBJ1-3; CDR3 DNA: TGTGCCAGCAGCCCCCCGGACAGGGGTTCACCGGGAAACACCATATATTTT; CDR3 protein: CASSPPDRGSPGNTIYF
V gene: TRBV5-1; D gene: TRBD1; clone size: .; J gene: TRBJ2-3; CDR3 DNA: TGCGCCAGCAGCAGGGACAGGGGTAGGAGCACAGATACGCAGTATTTT; CDR3 protein: CASSRDRGRSTDTQYF
V gene: TRBV12-3/TRBV12-4; D gene: .; clone size: .; J gene: TRBJ1-5; CDR3 DNA: TGTGCCAGCAGTTGGGGGGGCAATCAGCCCCAGCATTTT; CDR3 protein: CASSWGGNQPQHF
V gene: TRBV19; D gene: .; clone size: .; J gene: TRBJ1-5; CDR3 DNA: TGTGCCAGTAGTCGAGGCGGACACATCAGTCAGAGCAATCAGCCCCAGCATTTT; CDR3 protein: CASSRGGHISQSNQPQHF
V gene: TRBV27; D gene: TRBD2; clone size: .; J gene: TRBJ2-7; CDR3 DNA: TGTGCCAGCAGTTCAATTGGGGGGGGAGGGGTCGAGCAGTACTTC; CDR3 protein: CASSSIGGGGVEQYF
V gene: TRBV18; D gene: TRBD1; clone size: .; J gene: TRBJ2-5; CDR3 DNA: TGTGCCAGCTCACCAGACAGGGGCATCGGGACCCAGTACTTC; CDR3 protein: CASSPDRGIGTQYF
V gene: TRBV11-3; D gene: TRBD1; clone size: once; J gene: TRBJ2-2; CDR3 DNA: TGTGCCAGCAGCTTAGCTGCCGGGACAGGCAGGTCCGGGGAGCTGTTTTTT; CDR3 protein: CASSLAAGTGRSGELFF
V gene: TRBV5-1; D gene: TRBD2; clone size: .; J gene: TRBJ2-1; CDR3 DNA: TGCGCCAGCAGTCCCGGACTAGCGGGGGGGATTATTGAGCAGTTCTTC; CDR3 protein: CASSPGLAGGIIEQFF
V gene: TRBV5-6; D gene: .; clone size: .; J gene: TRBJ1-2; CDR3 DNA: TGTGCCAGCACCTCCCAGGTGAACTATGGCTACACCTTC; CDR3 protein: CASTSQVNYGYTF
V gene: TRBV27; D gene: .; clone size: .; J gene: TRBJ1-3; CDR3 DNA: TGTGCCAGCAGTTTATCCGTCTCCTCTGGAAACACCATATATTTT; CDR3 protein: CASSLSVSSGNTIYF
V gene: TRBV9; D gene: .; clone size: .; J gene: TRBJ2-4; CDR3 DNA: TGTGCCAGCAGCGGGGGGGACAGAAGGGACATTCAGTACTTC; CDR3 protein: CASSGGDRRDIQYF
V gene: TRBV5-8; D gene: .; clone size: .; J gene: TRBJ1-4; CDR3 DNA: TGTGCCAGCAACAAACGGGGTCATGAAAAACTGTTTTTT; CDR3 protein: CASNKRGHEKLFF
V gene: TRBV5-4; D gene: TRBD1; clone size: .; J gene: TRBJ1-2; CDR3 DNA: TGTGCCAGCAGCTTGACGGACAGGGGCTATGGCTACACCTTC; CDR3 protein: CASSLTDRGYGYTF